The 13 T cell receptor beta chains reported below all come from one sample, sequenced in a study of Ad26.COV2.S vaccination and SARS-CoV-2 variants. As for treatment: over 15 received Ad26.COV2.S at low or high dose, single or two shots; 5 received placebo; per-sample allocation not given. Day 63 following the first vaccine or placebo injection was when the samples were taken. TCRdb's table, derived via immunoSEQ multiplex PCR, lists solely in-frame clones and lacks some. The sample has hundreds of thousands of clones, roughly 91% seen once; the top ten hold roughly 3.2%. The specimen was peripheral blood, collected in a trial of Ad26.COV2.S vaccine versus placebo. Every receptor here comes from a person aged 18-60 years who received the Ad26.COV2.S COVID-19 vaccine or a placebo.

In nucleotides, the CDR3 is TGTGCCAGCAGTGACTCGAGTCAGGGGGCGAACACTGAAGCTTTCTTT. Its translation is CASSDSSQGANTEAFF. The V call is TRBV6-4, the J call TRBJ1-1, with 8 bases lining up with TRBD1. Germline values: CDR1 MRHNA, CDR2 SNTAGT. The V and J ends lost 0 bases and 1 base, in that order; junction bases with no gene match: 4. The CDR3 is 16 residues long.

Ten or more counts support this clone. CDR3 in DNA: TGCGCCAGCAGCACCACAGGGGGCACTGAAGCTTTCTTT. Translated, it gives CASSTTGGTEAFF. This rearrangement joins TRBV5-1 to TRBJ1-1; 8 bases match TRBD1. CDR1 and CDR2 (germline): SGHRS, YFSETQ. The CDR3 consists of 13 residues. J lost 4 bases, V lost 4 bases, and 3 bases had no gene match.

Details on this clone: This specimen includes other DNA sequences encoding the same CDR3. The chain is built from TRBV9 and TRBJ2-3; D remains unclear. V was shortened by 1 base and J by 1 base, with 4 bases between the two germline ends. There are 13 residues in the CDR3. Germline-derived CDR1 and CDR2 are SGDLS and YYNGEE. The CDR3 sequence: CASSVSGTDTQYF. CDR3 sequence (DNA): TGTGCCAGCAGCGTATCAGGCACAGATACGCAGTATTTT.

The chain is built from TRBV9 and TRBJ2-2; TRBD1 matches 8 bases. J gave up 1 base and V 6 bases, and 5 bases lay outside the gene matches. Germline-derived CDR1 and CDR2 are SGDLS and YYNGEE. This CDR3 is 15 amino acids long. The CDR3 sequence: CASNIDRGNTGELFF. The CDR3 DNA follows: TGTGCCAGCAACATCGACAGGGGGAACACCGGGGAGCTGTTTTTT.

V and J are TRBV7-9 and TRBJ1-3, with 7 bases lining up with TRBD1. After removal of 5 bases from V and 1 base from J, the junction contained 11 bases not matched to a gene. The CDR3 has 17 residues. Per germline, CDR1 SEHNR and CDR2 FQNEAQ (reference sequence). CDR3 amino acids: CASSPRGTEASGNTIYF. CDR3 DNA: TGTGCCAGCAGCCCCCGAGGGACAGAAGCGTCTGGAAACACCATATATTTT.

The chain links TRBV7-6 to TRBJ1-2; D possibly corresponds to TRBD1 (6 bases). With 1 base removed from V and 4 bases from J, the gap between germline ends came to 16 bases. The germline gives CDR1 SGHVS, CDR2 FNYEAQ. The CDR3 totals 16 residues. CDR3 amino acids: CASSLVGGPVGYGYTF. The DNA for the CDR3 is TGTGCCAGCAGCTTAGTCGGGGGGCCGGTAGGCTATGGCTACACCTTC.

The V call is TRBV7-3, the J call TRBJ2-3; 10 positions match TRBD2. J gave up 1 base and V 1 base, and 2 bases lay outside the gene matches. The CDR3 contains 16 residues. Germline-derived CDR1 and CDR2 are SGHTA and FQGTGA. The CDR3 is CASSLMGTSGTDTQYF. Here the CDR3 DNA reads TGTGCCAGCAGCTTAATGGGGACTAGCGGCACAGATACGCAGTATTTT.

The count of this clone is one. The chain is built from TRBV24-1 and TRBJ1-5; 7 bases are shared with TRBD1. Germline CDR1 and CDR2: KGHDR and SFDVKD. This CDR3 comprises 16 residues. V was pared by 7 bases and J by 2 bases, with 10 bases of the junction left unmatched. Written as DNA, the CDR3 is TGTGCCACCAGGCGGCGATATACAGGGGGCAATCAGCCCCAGCATTTT. It translates to CATRRRYTGGNQPQHF.

The V and J genes are TRBV2 and TRBJ1-1; D is uncertain. CDR1 and CDR2 (germline): SNHLY, FYNNEI. This CDR3 has 14 residues. The V and J ends lost 2 bases and 0 bases respectively, with 7 bases between them. The CDR3 sequence: CASSETQMNTEAFF. The CDR3 region has the DNA TGTGCCAGCAGTGAAACCCAGATGAACACTGAAGCTTTCTTT. Full variable domain (rest looked up from reference TRBV2 and TRBJ1-1): EPEVTQTPSHQVTQMGQEVILRCVPISNHLYFYWYRQILGQKVEFLVSFYNNEISEKSEIFDDQFSVERPDGSNFTLKIRSTKLEDSAMYFCASSETQMNTEAFFGQGTRLTVV.

This clone has more than one count but fewer than ten. V usage is TRBV5-1 and J usage is TRBJ1-3; D is unclear. The V gene lost 0 bases and the J gene lost 3 bases, with 7 bases spanning the gap. This CDR3 spans 14 amino acids. Germline V gene sequence: CDR1 SGHRS, CDR2 YFSETQ. The CDR3 protein is CASSLEYFGNTIYF. Here the CDR3 DNA reads TGCGCCAGCAGCTTGGAATACTTTGGAAACACCATATATTTT.

The chain couples TRBV6-1 to TRBJ2-2; 7 bases align to TRBD2. Germline V gene sequence: CDR1 MNHNS, CDR2 SASEGT. The CDR3 runs to 15 residues. With 1 base clipped from V and 5 bases from J, the junction kept 4 bases outside the gene matches. CDR3 bases: TGTGCCAGCAGTGAAGGGTCCGGGAGGACCGGGGAGCTGTTTTTT. This codes for CASSEGSGRTGELFF.

There are a few counts of this clone. CDR3 loop: CAISERVSPLHF. Written as DNA, the CDR3 is TGTGCCATCAGTGAGAGGGTTTCACCCCTCCACTTT. V and J are TRBV10-3 and TRBJ1-6; D is ambiguous. V lost 2 bases, J lost 9 bases, and 5 bases lay in between. The V gene's germline CDR1 is ENHRY and CDR2 SYGVKD. The CDR3 sequence is 12 residues long.

The rearrangement uses TRBV7-9 and TRBJ2-1, with D possibly being TRBD1 (7 bases). Deletions cut 7 bases from V and 6 bases from J, with 25 bases between. The CDR3 covers 17 residues. Germline lookup yields CDR1 SEHNR and CDR2 FQNEAQ (reference sequence). CDR3 sequence: CASTFPRGDRVSNEQFF. CDR3 in DNA: TGTGCCAGCACCTTCCCGCGGGGAGACAGGGTATCCAATGAGCAGTTCTTC. The full variable domain, its missing parts supplied by reference TRBV7-9 and TRBJ2-1, is DTGVSQNPRHKITKRGQNVTFRCDPISEHNRLYWYRQTLGQGPEFLTYFQNEAQLEKSRLLSDRFSAERPKGSFSTLEIQRTEQGDSAMYLCASTFPRGDRVSNEQFFGPGTRLTVL.